Below are 31 T cell receptor beta chains sequenced from a single sample in a study of blood T cells in healthy people across ages. With a J-beta primer mix and a sample-barcoded 5' primer, a second PCR ran roughly 6 to 12 cycles. TCRdb recomputed calls from the 5' RACE reads with MiXCR, one row per CDR3 protein. This table holds roughly 800,000 distinct CDR3 sequences, roughly 40% found once. Sequencing was done on a sample of blood. These receptors were obtained from a man in his late teens or twenties in good health.

This clonotype appeared many times. The CDR3 reads CASSTTGQSYNEQFF. CDR3 in DNA: TGTGCCAGCAGCACGACGGGACAGTCCTACAATGAGCAGTTCTTC. This rearrangement joins TRBV7-2 to TRBJ2-1; 7 bases are a match to TRBD1. This CDR3 has 15 residues. CDR1 and CDR2 from the germline V gene are SGHTA and FQGNSA. V lost 5 bases, J lost 1 base, and 5 bases stayed unmatched.

This clonotype occurred a few times. A junction end diverges from the germline sequence, so it may reflect a read error. The chain couples TRBV10-3 to TRBJ1-6; TRBD1 is a possible D gene (5 bases). CDR1 and CDR2 from the germline V gene are ENHRY and SYGVKD. The CDR3 is made up of 15 amino acids. The CDR3 nucleotides read TGTGCCATCAGTGAGTCCGGGACGGATAATTCACCCCCCCACTTT. This translates into CAISESGTDNSPPHF.

This clonotype came up many times. The V call is TRBV5-1, the J call TRBJ1-5; tentative D call: TRBD1 (5 bases). CDR1 SGHRS and CDR2 YFSETQ come from the germline V gene. The CDR3 runs 15 residues. V was shortened by 4 bases and J by 0 bases, with 11 bases between the two germline ends. CDR3: CASSEGAGSNQPQHF. In nucleotides, the CDR3 is TGCGCCAGCAGCGAAGGGGCGGGTAGCAATCAGCCCCAGCATTTT.

The chain couples TRBV4-3 to TRBJ1-4, with no clear D. Germline CDR1 reads LGHNA; CDR2 reads YSLEER. The CDR3 runs to 18 residues. The ends were cut back, 0 bases at V and 5 bases at J, with 19 bases in the middle. CDR3 bases: TGCGCCAGCAGCCAAGAGGGGTTTCGGGCGGCTTACAATGAAAAACTGTTTTTT. It codes for CASSQEGFRAAYNEKLFF.

The gene calls are TRBV9 and TRBJ2-1, with D perhaps matching TRBD1 or TRBD2 (6 bases each). The V gene lost 0 bases and the J gene lost 10 bases, with 14 bases spanning the gap. This CDR3 is 14 amino acids long. The germline CDR1 and CDR2 sequences are SGDLS and YYNGEE. The CDR3 DNA is TGTGCCAGCAGCGTAGCCCCGGGGGCCTACGAGCAGTTCTTC. Protein product: CASSVAPGAYEQFF. Variable domain in full (rest from reference TRBV9 and TRBJ2-1): DSGVTQTPKHLITATGQRVTLRCSPRSGDLSVYWYQQSLDQGLQFLIQYYNGEERAKGNILERFSAQQFPDLHSELNLSSLELGDSALYFCASSVAPGAYEQFFGPGTRLTVL.

This clonotype was seen more than once but under ten times. The J gene is TRBJ2-1, the V gene TRBV5-1; TRBD2 agrees at 16 bases. This CDR3 is 16 amino acids long. Trimming took 4 bases from V and 8 from J; bases not matched to a gene: 6. CDR1 and CDR2 (germline): SGHRS, YFSETQ. This chain's CDR3 is CASSLGLAGGQDEQFF. The DNA of the CDR3 is TGCGCCAGCAGCCTGGGACTAGCGGGGGGGCAGGATGAGCAGTTCTTC.

CDR3: CSATQLAGGADTQYF. Written as DNA, the CDR3 is TGCAGTGCTACCCAACTAGCGGGGGGTGCAGATACGCAGTATTTT. The rearrangement uses TRBV20-1 and TRBJ2-3, with TRBD2 matching over 12 bases. The CDR3 sequence is 15 residues long. With V trimmed by 4 bases and J by 4 bases, 6 bases remained unmatched. Germline values: CDR1 DFQATT, CDR2 SNEGSKA (reference sequence).

The chain combines TRBV5-1 with TRBJ2-5; TRBD1 matches at 7 bases. The closer fit of TRBJ2-7 to the DNA end suggests the J call may be wrong. The CDR3 is 15 amino acids. CDR1 and CDR2 (germline): SGHRS, YFSETQ. Written as DNA, the CDR3 is TGCGCCAGCAGCCCGACAGGGTCCCGGGGAAACGAGCAGTACTTC. Protein: CASSPTGSRGNEQYF.

This clonotype was found many times. The gene calls are TRBV20-1 and TRBJ1-1; 8 positions agree with TRBD1. The CDR3 consists of 15 residues. V lost 3 bases and J lost 0; bases outside the gene matches: 6. Germline lookup yields CDR1 DFQATT and CDR2 SNEGSKA (reference sequence). This CDR3 is CSASEQGELNTEAFF. CDR3 bases: TGCAGTGCTAGCGAACAGGGGGAATTGAACACTGAAGCTTTCTTT.

This rearrangement joins TRBV4-3 to TRBJ1-3; the D is unclear. CDR1 and CDR2 (germline): LGHNA, YSLEER. Trimming took 8 bases from V and 8 from J, leaving 13 bases between them. The CDR3 consists of 12 residues. The CDR3 DNA reads TGCGCCAGCCGAGGAGATGGGGACACCATATATTTT. Its translation is CASRGDGDTIYF.

The V call is TRBV27, the J call TRBJ2-1; TRBD1 agrees at 8 bases. Trimming removed 5 bases from V and 4 bases from J; junction bases left unmatched: 7. Germline V gene data show CDR1 as MNHEY and CDR2 as SMNVEV (reference sequence). The CDR3 covers 15 residues. CDR3 DNA: TGTGCCAGCAGTCCCGACAGGGGCGAATACAATGAGCAGTTCTTC. Translating gives CASSPDRGEYNEQFF.

A remark on this clonotype: Since a much larger clone is just one base distant, this may be a read error. The V call is TRBV4-2, the J call TRBJ1-6; unclear D gene. This CDR3 region has 13 residues. Looked up from germline, CDR1 is LGHNA and CDR2 is YNFKEQ. The CDR3 region is CASSQESNSPLYF. In DNA form, the CDR3 reads TGTGCCAGCAGCCAAGAGTCAAATTCACCCCTCTACTTT.

Only a few counts were recorded for this clonotype. This chain uses TRBV7-2 with TRBJ2-1; 9 positions agree with TRBD2. The CDR3 sequence is 17 residues long. CDR1 is SGHTA, CDR2 FQGNSA, per germline. V lost 2 bases to trimming and J lost 8 bases; unmatched junction nucleotides: 13. DNA for the CDR3: TGTGCCAGCAGCTTACTGGCTCGGCTAGCGGGGAGAGATGAGCAGTTCTTC. As protein: CASSLLARLAGRDEQFF.

This clonotype has more than one count but fewer than ten. The CDR3 coding sequence is TGTGCCAGCAGTGAACTCCGGGGGCAATCGGCCGGGGAGCTGTTTTTT. Encoded protein: CASSELRGQSAGELFF. The gene calls are TRBV25-1 and TRBJ2-2; D assignment may be TRBD1 or TRBD2 (6 bases each). Germline V lookup: CDR1 MGHDK, CDR2 SYGVNS. V dropped 2 bases and J dropped 6 bases, with 16 bases sitting between them. This CDR3 contains 16 residues.

This clonotype appeared a few times. This rearrangement joins TRBV20-1 to TRBJ1-1; TRBD1 is a possible D gene (6 bases). CDR1 is DFQATT and CDR2 is SNEGSKA in the germline V gene (reference sequence). This CDR3 has 15 amino acids. Trimming took off 6 bases at V and 4 bases at J, with 21 bases between the two ends. In DNA form, the CDR3 reads TGCAGTGCCGACACCCCAAAAGGGGGGTTCACTGAAGCTTTCTTT. Amino acids: CSADTPKGGFTEAFF.

A few counts support this clonotype. The chain employs TRBV9 and TRBJ1-1; tentatively, D is TRBD1 (6 bases). This CDR3 has 15 amino acids. From germline, CDR1 is SGDLS and CDR2 YYNGEE. With 4 bases removed from V and 5 bases from J, the gap between germline ends came to 18 bases. The CDR3 loop is CASSPAVQGWTEAFF. As DNA, the CDR3 is TGTGCCAGCAGCCCAGCCGTTCAGGGGTGGACTGAAGCTTTCTTT.

This clonotype was observed many times. This chain connects TRBV29-1 to TRBJ2-3; D unclear. The V gene's germline CDR1 is SQVTM and CDR2 ANQGSEA. V gave up 5 bases and J gave up 2 bases, with 14 bases separating them. The CDR3 covers 14 residues. For the CDR3, the DNA is TGCAGCGTTCGATTGACCCATTACACAGATACGCAGTATTTT. Translated, it gives CSVRLTHYTDTQYF.

The table lists this clonotype with a few counts. The CDR3 loop reads CASSPLRNEKLFF. DNA for the CDR3: TGTGCCAGCAGCCCCCTAAGGAATGAAAAACTGTTTTTT. V is TRBV6-5 and J is TRBJ1-4; no clear D gene. Looked up from germline, CDR1 is MNHEY and CDR2 is SVGAGI. This CDR3 contains 13 residues. V dropped 6 bases and J dropped 5 bases, with 10 bases sitting between them.

The chain combines TRBV12-3 or TRBV12-4 with TRBJ1-1; no clear D. The CDR3 is 12 amino acids. Trimming cost V 0 bases and J 9 bases, with 8 bases left between them. The CDR3 DNA sequence: TGTGCCAGCAGTTTAGCCGACAACCAAGCTTTCTTT. It yields the protein CASSLADNQAFF.

The CDR3 DNA reads TGCGGTGTGAATGATTATAGCAATCAGCCCCAGCATTTT. The encoded protein is CGVNDYSNQPQHF. The chain has TRBV20-1 and TRBJ1-5; no firm D call. The germline V gene has CDR1 DFQATT and CDR2 SNEGSKA (reference sequence). The CDR3 runs to 13 residues.

The J gene is TRBJ2-3, the V gene TRBV6-6; no reliable D call. The CDR3 totals 13 residues. Trimming removed 2 bases at V and 2 bases at J, with 5 bases between. CDR1 is MNHNY and CDR2 is SVGAGI in the germline V gene (reference sequence). In nucleotides, the CDR3 is TGTGCCAGCAGTTACGTCATCACAGATACGCAGTATTTT. Its protein product is CASSYVITDTQYF.

The rearrangement links TRBV4-2 to TRBJ2-7; 10 bases line up with TRBD2. CDR1 LGHNA and CDR2 YNFKEQ come from the germline V gene. V dropped 1 base and J dropped 3; count of bases not matched to a gene: 12. This CDR3 is 18 amino acids long. DNA for the CDR3: TGTGCCAGCAGCCAAGGGCTCCTAGCGGGGGAGGTCCTCTACGAGCAGTACTTC. Amino acids: CASSQGLLAGEVLYEQYF.

In this sample, this clonotype turned up many times. The chain combines TRBV12-3 or TRBV12-4 with TRBJ2-3, with D perhaps matching TRBD1 or TRBD2 (6 bases each). CDR3 length: 16 amino acids. V gave up 6 bases and J gave up 8 bases, with 24 bases separating them. This CDR3 reads CASSSEKGEDLGTQYF. CDR3 sequence (DNA): TGTGCCAGCAGCTCCGAGAAGGGGGAGGACCTAGGTACGCAGTATTTT.

The J gene is TRBJ1-4, the V gene TRBV28, with D possibly being TRBD1 (5 bases). CDR3 length: 15 amino acids. The V and J ends lost 5 bases and 4 bases respectively, with 14 bases between them. Per the germline V gene, CDR1 is MDHEN and CDR2 is SYDVKM. The CDR3, as DNA: TGTGCCAGCAGTCCAGCGGCAGGGAGTAATGAAAAACTGTTTTTT. It translates to CASSPAAGSNEKLFF.

This clonotype was counted only a few times. The gene calls are TRBV4-2 and TRBJ1-1; D possibly corresponds to TRBD1 (6 bases). The CDR3 length is 16 residues. The germline CDR1 and CDR2 sequences are LGHNA and YNFKEQ. Trimming took off 4 bases at V and 5 bases at J, with 20 bases between the two ends. CDR3 DNA: TGTGCCAGCAGCCCGTTATTGAAGGGGGGGAAGACTGAAGCTTTCTTT. Translating it yields CASSPLLKGGKTEAFF.

J is TRBJ1-4 and V is TRBV7-9; D gene ambiguous. The V gene's germline CDR1 is SEHNR and CDR2 FQNEAQ (reference sequence). The V end was cut by 5 bases, the J end by 5 bases, with 12 bases between. This CDR3 is 14 amino acids long. This chain's CDR3 is CASSASPSNEKLFF. The CDR3 coding sequence is TGTGCCAGCAGCGCATCACCCTCAAATGAAAAACTGTTTTTT.

This clonotype was detected only a few times. This rearrangement joins TRBV5-4 to TRBJ2-7; 10 bases agree with TRBD2. The end of the DNA aligns better with TRBJ2-4, so the J call may be wrong. Germline loops: CDR1 SGHNT, CDR2 YYREEE (reference sequence). The CDR3 extends over 16 amino acids. CDR3 in DNA: TGTGCCAGCAGCTCGACTAGCGGGCGAAGCAAAAACATTCAGTACTTC. This translates into CASSSTSGRSKNIQYF.

The V call is TRBV20-1, the J call TRBJ1-2; weak D call: TRBD1 (5 bases). There are 15 residues in the CDR3. From germline, CDR1 is DFQATT and CDR2 SNEGSKA (reference sequence). V was trimmed by 4 bases and J by 0 bases, leaving 15 bases between them. The CDR3 reads CSAKGRAGSNYGYTF. The CDR3 bases are TGCAGTGCTAAGGGGCGGGCAGGTTCTAACTATGGCTACACCTTC.

Comments on this clonotype: One base away lies a much larger clone, so this may be a sequencing read error. The chain joins TRBV7-9 to TRBJ1-2; 7 bases line up with TRBD1. The CDR3 is 15 residues long. Looked up from germline, CDR1 is SEHNR and CDR2 is FQNEAQ (reference sequence). CDR3 nucleotide sequence: TGTACCAGCAGCTTAGGGGAGGGACAGATAAATGGCTACACCTTC. Amino acid sequence: CTSSLGEGQINGYTF.

Comment on this clonotype: A read error is possible here, since a much larger clone lies one base away. This chain joins TRBV29-1 and TRBJ2-1; D possibly corresponds to TRBD1 (8 bases). Matching the DNA end better, TRBJ2-7 makes the J call doubtful. The CDR3 runs 14 residues. Germline-derived CDR1 and CDR2 are SQVTM and ANQGSEA. Here the CDR3 reads CSGGRQGLYNEQYF. CDR3 sequence (DNA): TGCAGCGGCGGGAGACAGGGGCTCTACAATGAGCAGTACTTC.

A word on this clonotype: A much larger clone sits a single nucleotide away, making a read error possible. This chain uses TRBV9 with TRBJ1-2; D unresolved. This CDR3 contains 14 residues. In germline, CDR1 is SGDLS, CDR2 YYNGEE. Trimming pared 4 bases from V and 4 bases from J, leaving 14 bases between. The CDR3 loop is CASSSWGASYGYTF. The CDR3 coding sequence is TGTGCCAGCAGCTCGTGGGGTGCTAGCTATGGCTACACCTTC.